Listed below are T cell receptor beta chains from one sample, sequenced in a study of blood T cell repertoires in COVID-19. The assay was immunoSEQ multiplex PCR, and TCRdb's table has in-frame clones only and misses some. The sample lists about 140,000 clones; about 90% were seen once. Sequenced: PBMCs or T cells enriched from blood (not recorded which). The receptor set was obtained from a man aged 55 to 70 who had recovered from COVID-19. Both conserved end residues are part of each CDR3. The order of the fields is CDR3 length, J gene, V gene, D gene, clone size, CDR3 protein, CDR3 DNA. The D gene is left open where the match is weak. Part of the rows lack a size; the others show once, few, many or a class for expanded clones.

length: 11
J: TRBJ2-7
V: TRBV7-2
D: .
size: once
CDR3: CASSLSYEQYF
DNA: TGTGCCAGCAGCCTCTCCTACGAGCAGTACTTC

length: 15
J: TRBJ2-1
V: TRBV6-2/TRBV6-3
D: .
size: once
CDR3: CASTPFLSSYNEQFF
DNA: TGTGCCAGCACCCCGTTCCTTAGCTCCTACAATGAGCAGTTCTTC

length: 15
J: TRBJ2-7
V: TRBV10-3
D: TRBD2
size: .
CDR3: CATSLLAGVSYEQYF
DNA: TGTGCCACATCACTCCTAGCGGGAGTTAGCTACGAGCAGTACTTC

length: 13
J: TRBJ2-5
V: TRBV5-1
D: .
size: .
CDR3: CASSLDPGGTQYF
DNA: TGCGCCAGCAGCTTGGACCCCGGAGGGACCCAGTACTTC

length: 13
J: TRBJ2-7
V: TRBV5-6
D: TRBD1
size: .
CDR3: CASRMTGAVEQYF
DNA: TGTGCCAGCAGAATGACAGGGGCCGTCGAGCAGTACTTC

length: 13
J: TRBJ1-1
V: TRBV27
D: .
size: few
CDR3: CASSYSSRTEAFF
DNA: TGTGCCAGCAGTTATTCATCGCGGACAGAAGCTTTCTTT

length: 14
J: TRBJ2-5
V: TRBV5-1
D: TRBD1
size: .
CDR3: CASSSGTGGETQYF
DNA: TGCGCCAGCAGCTCTGGGACAGGGGGTGAGACCCAGTACTTC

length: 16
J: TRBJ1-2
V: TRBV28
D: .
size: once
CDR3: CASSLGGAGNNYGYTF
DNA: TGTGCCAGCAGTTTAGGAGGGGCAGGGAATAACTATGGCTACACCTTC

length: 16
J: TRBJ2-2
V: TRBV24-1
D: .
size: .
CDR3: CATSDLRTENTGELFF
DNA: TGTGCCACCAGTGATTTGCGGACAGAAAACACCGGGGAGCTGTTTTTT

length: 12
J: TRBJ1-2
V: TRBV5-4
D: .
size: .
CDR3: CASSLADSDYTF
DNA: TGTGCCAGCAGCTTGGCCGACAGCGACTACACCTTC

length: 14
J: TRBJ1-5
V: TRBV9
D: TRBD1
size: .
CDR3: CASSPGQESQPQHF
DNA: TGTGCCAGCAGCCCCGGACAGGAAAGTCAGCCCCAGCATTTT

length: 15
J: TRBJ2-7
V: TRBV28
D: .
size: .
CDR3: CASSSQELIGYEQYF
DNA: TGTGCCAGCAGTTCACAGGAACTAATTGGGTACGAGCAGTACTTC

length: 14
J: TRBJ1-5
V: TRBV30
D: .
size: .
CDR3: CAWSDAGRNQPQHF
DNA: TGTGCCTGGAGTGATGCGGGCAGGAATCAGCCCCAGCATTTT

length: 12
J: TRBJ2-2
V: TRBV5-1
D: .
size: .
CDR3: CASSLLTGELFF
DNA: TGCGCCAGCAGCTTGCTTACCGGGGAGCTGTTTTTT

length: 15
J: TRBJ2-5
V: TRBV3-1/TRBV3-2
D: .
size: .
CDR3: CASSHRDTLQETQYF
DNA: TGTGCCAGCAGCCACCGGGACACCCTCCAAGAGACCCAGTACTTC

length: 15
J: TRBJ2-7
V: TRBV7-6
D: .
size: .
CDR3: CASSLFWQCSYEQYF
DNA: TGTGCCAGCAGCTTATTCTGGCAGTGTTCCTACGAGCAGTACTTC

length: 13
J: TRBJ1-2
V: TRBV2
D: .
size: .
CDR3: CASSEAAGYGYTF
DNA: TGTGCCAGCAGTGAAGCGGCAGGGTATGGCTACACCTTC

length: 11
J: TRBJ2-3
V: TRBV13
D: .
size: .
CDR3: CASSPHDTQYF
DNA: TGTGCCAGCAGCCCCCATGATACGCAGTATTTT

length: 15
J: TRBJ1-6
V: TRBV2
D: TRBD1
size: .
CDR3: CASSRQGSYNSPLHF
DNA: TGTGCCAGCAGCCGACAGGGATCCTATAATTCACCCCTCCACTTT

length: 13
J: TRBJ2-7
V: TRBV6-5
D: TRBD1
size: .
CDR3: CASSYSTGREQYF
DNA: TGTGCCAGCAGTTACTCGACAGGGCGTGAGCAGTACTTC

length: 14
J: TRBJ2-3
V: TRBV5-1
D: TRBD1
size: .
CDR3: CASSTGYGTDTQYF
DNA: TGCGCCAGTTCGACAGGGTACGGCACAGATACGCAGTATTTT

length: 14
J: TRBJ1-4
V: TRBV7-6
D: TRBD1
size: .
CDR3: CASSIGTGNEKLFF
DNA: TGTGCCAGCAGCATCGGGACAGGAAATGAAAAACTGTTTTTT

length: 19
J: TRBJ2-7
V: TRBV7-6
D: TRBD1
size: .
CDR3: CASSVARSPKTGDVYEQYF
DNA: TGTGCCAGCAGCGTAGCCAGATCACCTAAGACAGGGGACGTTTACGAGCAGTACTTC

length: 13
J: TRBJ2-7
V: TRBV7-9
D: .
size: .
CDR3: CASSSDTSYEQYF
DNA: TGTGCCAGCAGCTCGGACACCTCCTACGAGCAGTACTTC

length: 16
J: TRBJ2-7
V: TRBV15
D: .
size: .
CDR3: CATSRADRGASYEQYF
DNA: TGTGCCACCAGCAGAGCGGACAGAGGAGCCTCCTACGAGCAGTACTTC

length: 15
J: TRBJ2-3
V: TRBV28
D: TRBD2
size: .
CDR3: CASGVLAGSTDTQYF
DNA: TGTGCCAGCGGAGTGCTAGCGGGAAGCACAGATACGCAGTATTTT

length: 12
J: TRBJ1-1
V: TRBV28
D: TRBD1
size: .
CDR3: CASRSGTGGAFF
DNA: TGTGCCAGCAGGTCCGGGACAGGGGGGGCTTTCTTT

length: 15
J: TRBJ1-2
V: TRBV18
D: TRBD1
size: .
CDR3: CASSSLKGQSYGYTF
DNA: TGTGCCAGCTCATCACTGAAGGGACAGTCTTATGGCTACACCTTC

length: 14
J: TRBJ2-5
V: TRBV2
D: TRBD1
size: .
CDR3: CASSRDRHQETQYF
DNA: TGTGCCAGCAGCCGGGACAGGCACCAAGAGACCCAGTACTTC

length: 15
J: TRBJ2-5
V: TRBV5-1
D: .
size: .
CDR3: CASSLTDIRLETQYF
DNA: TGCGCCAGCAGCCTAACGGACATCCGCCTCGAGACCCAGTACTTC

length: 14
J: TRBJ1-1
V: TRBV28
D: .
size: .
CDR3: CASSLLTQGTEAFF
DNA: TGTGCCAGCAGTTTATTGACCCAGGGGACTGAAGCTTTCTTT

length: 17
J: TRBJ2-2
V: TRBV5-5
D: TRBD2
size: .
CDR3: CASSSPSGGSNTGELFF
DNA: TGTGCCAGCAGCTCCCCTTCCGGGGGGAGTAACACCGGGGAGCTGTTTTTT

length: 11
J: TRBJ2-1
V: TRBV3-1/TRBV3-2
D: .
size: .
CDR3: CASSTYGEQFF
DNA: TGTGCCAGCAGCACCTACGGTGAGCAGTTCTTC

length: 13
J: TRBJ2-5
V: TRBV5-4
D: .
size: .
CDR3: CASSTDSRETQYF
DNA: TGTGCCAGCAGCACGGACTCAAGAGAGACCCAGTACTTC

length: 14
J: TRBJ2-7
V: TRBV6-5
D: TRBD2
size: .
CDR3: CASSPGLVSYEQYF
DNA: TGTGCCAGCAGTCCGGGACTAGTCTCCTACGAGCAGTACTTC

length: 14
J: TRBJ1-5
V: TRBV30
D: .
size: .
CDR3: CAWSVSQDNQPQHF
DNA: TGTGCCTGGAGTGTAAGTCAGGACAATCAGCCCCAGCATTTT

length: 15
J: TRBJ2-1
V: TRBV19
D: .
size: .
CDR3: CASSIGVPSYNEQFF
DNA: TGTGCCAGTAGTATCGGAGTCCCGAGTTACAATGAGCAGTTCTTC

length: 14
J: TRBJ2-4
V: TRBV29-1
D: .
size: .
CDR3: CSVPHESLENIQYF
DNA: TGCAGCGTCCCGCATGAATCACTAGAAAACATTCAGTACTTC

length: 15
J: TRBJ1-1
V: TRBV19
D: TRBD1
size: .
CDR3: CATRSGTGRNTEAFF
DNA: TGTGCCACCCGTTCCGGGACAGGGAGGAACACTGAAGCTTTCTTT

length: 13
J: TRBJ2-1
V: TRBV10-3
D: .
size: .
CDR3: CAISPLGDNEQFF
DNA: TGTGCCATCAGCCCCCTAGGAGACAATGAGCAGTTCTTC

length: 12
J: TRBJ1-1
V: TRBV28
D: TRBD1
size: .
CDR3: CASIVATGAAFF
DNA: TGTGCCAGCATTGTTGCGACAGGGGCCGCTTTCTTT

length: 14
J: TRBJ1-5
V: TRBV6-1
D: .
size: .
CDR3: CASSEDGGYQPQHF
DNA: TGTGCCAGCAGTGAAGATGGCGGGTATCAGCCCCAGCATTTT

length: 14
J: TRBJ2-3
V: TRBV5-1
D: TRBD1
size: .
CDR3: CASSLDRWTDTQYF
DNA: TGCGCCAGCAGCCTGGACAGGTGGACAGATACGCAGTATTTT